The TCR beta chain under discussion was sequenced for a study of T cell repertoires in cytomegalovirus infection. TCRdb itself ran the reads through MiXCR, one entry per CDR3 protein. The table records 140,000 to 150,000 distinct CDR3 sequences, around 30% of them present only once. This clonotype was counted at least ten times. Its antigen is not known. The source is a human donor in good health (CMV status not recorded). Some clones in this sample may be carry-over from other donors' samples. The specimen was CD8+ T cells from cultured PBMCs, collected from culture after CMV antigen stimulation.

The CDR3 region is CASSYSVTGNTGELFF. CDR3 DNA sequence: TGTGCCAGCAGTTACTCGGTAACGGGGAACACCGGGGAGCTGTTTTTT. This chain links TRBV6-6 with TRBJ2-2; D remains ambiguous. Looked up from germline, CDR1 is MNHNY and CDR2 is SVGAGI (reference sequence). V lost 0 bases and J lost 1, with 9 bases in between. The CDR3 is made up of 16 amino acids.